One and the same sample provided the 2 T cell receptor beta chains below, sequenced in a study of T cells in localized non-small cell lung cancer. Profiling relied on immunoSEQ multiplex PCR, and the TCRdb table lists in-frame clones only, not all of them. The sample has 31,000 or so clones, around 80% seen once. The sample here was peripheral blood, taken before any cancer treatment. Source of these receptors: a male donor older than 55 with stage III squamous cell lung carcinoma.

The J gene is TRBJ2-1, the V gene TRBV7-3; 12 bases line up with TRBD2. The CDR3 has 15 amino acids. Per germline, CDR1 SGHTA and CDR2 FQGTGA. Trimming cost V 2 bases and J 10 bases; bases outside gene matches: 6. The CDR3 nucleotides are TGTGCCAGCAGCTTAGGTCTAGCGGGAGGGACCGAGCAGTTCTTC. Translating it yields CASSLGLAGGTEQFF.

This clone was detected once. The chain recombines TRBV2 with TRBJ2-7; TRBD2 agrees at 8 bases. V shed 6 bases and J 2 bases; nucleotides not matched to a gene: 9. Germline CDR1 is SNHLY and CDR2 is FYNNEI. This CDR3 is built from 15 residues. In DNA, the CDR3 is TGTGCCAGCAGCAAAAGCGGGAGCGTCACCTACGAGCAGTACTTC. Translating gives CASSKSGSVTYEQYF.